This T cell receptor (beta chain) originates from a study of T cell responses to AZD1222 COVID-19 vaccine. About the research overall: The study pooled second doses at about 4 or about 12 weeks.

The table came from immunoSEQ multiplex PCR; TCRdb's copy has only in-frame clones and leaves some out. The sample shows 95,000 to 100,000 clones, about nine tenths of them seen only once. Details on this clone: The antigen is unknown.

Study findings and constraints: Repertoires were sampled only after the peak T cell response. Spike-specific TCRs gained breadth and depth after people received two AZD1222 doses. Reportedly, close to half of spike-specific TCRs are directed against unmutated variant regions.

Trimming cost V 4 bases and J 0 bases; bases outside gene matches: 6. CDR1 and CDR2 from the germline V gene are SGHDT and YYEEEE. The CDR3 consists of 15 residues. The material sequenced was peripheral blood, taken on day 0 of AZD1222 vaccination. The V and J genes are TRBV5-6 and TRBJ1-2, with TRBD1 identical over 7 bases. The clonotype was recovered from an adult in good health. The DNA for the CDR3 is TGTGCCAGCAGCAGGTCAGGGGGAGCTAACTATGGCTACACCTTC. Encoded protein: CASSRSGGANYGYTF.